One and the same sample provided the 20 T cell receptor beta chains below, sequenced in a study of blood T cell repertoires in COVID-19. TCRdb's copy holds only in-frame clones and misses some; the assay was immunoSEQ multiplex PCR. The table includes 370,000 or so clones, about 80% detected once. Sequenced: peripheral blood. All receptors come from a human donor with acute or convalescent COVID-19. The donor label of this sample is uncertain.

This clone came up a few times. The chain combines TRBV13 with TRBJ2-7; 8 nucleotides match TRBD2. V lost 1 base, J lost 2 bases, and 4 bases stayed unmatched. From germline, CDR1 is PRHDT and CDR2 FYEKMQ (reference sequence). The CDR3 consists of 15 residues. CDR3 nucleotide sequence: TGTGCCAGCAGCTTAGCGGCGGGAGGTACCTACGAGCAGTACTTC. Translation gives CASSLAAGGTYEQYF.

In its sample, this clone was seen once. DNA for the CDR3: TGCGCCAGCAGCTTGGGGAGTTTGGAGGGTTCTGAAGCTTTCTTT. This codes for CASSLGSLEGSEAFF. J is TRBJ1-1 and V is TRBV5-1; no firm D call. The V end lost 0 bases, the J end lost 6 bases, and 15 bases lay between the germline ends. The CDR3 has 15 amino acids. Germline V gene data show CDR1 as SGHRS and CDR2 as YFSETQ.

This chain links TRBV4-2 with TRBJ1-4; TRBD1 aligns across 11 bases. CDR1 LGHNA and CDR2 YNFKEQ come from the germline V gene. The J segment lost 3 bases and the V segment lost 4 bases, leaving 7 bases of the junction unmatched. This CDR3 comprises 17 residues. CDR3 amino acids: CASSLTGQGAANEKLFF. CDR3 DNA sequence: TGTGCCAGCAGCCTTACAGGACAGGGGGCGGCTAATGAAAAACTGTTTTTT.

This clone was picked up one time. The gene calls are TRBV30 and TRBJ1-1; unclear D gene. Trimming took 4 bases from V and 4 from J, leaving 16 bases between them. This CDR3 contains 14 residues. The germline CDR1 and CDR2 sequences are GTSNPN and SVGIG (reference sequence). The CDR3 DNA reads TGTGCCTGGACCCGACACCTATTAGGCACTGAAGCTTTCTTT. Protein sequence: CAWTRHLLGTEAFF.

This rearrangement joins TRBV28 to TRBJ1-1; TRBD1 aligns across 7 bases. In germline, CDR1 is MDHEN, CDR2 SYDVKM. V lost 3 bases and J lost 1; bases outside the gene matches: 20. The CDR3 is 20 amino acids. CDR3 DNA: TGTGCCAGCAGTTTCAATCCCTGGGCCGGGACAGATACTTCGAACACTGAAGCTTTCTTT. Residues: CASSFNPWAGTDTSNTEAFF.

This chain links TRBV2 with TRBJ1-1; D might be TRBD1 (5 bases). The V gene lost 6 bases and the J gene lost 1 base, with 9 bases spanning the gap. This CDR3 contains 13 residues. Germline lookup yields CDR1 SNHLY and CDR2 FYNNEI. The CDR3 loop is CASRRGKNTEAFF. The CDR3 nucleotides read TGTGCCAGCAGACGGGGGAAGAACACTGAAGCTTTCTTT.

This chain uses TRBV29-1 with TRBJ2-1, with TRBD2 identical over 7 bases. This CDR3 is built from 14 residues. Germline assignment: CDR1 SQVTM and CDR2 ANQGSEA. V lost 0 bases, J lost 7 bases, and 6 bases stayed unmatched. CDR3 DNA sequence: TGCAGCGTTGAAGATCGCGGGAGAAGAAATGAGCAGTTCTTC. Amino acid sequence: CSVEDRGRRNEQFF.

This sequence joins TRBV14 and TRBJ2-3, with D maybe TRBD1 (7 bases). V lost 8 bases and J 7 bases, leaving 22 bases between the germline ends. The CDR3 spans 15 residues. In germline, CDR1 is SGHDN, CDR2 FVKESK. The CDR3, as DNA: TGTGCCAGCCGTCATGGCGGAGGGGGCAAAAATACGCAGTATTTT. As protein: CASRHGGGGKNTQYF. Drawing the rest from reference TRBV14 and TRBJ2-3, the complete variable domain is EAGVTQFPSHSVIEKGQTVTLRCDPISGHDNLYWYRRVMGKEIKFLLHFVKESKQDESGMPNNRFLAERTGGTYSTLKVQPAELEDSGVYFCASRHGGGGKNTQYFGPGTRLTVL.

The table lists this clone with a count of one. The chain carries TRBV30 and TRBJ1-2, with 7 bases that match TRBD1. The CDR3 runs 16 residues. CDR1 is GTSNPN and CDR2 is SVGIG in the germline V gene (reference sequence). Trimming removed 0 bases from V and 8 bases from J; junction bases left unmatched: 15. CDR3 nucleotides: TGTGCCTGGAGTGTATGGAGGACAGGCCGCTCGGGGGGCTACACCTTC. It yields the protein CAWSVWRTGRSGGYTF.

The CDR3 is CASSLSGGAQETQYF. The CDR3 DNA reads as TGTGCCAGCAGTTTGAGCGGGGGGGCCCAAGAGACCCAGTACTTC. The chain links TRBV28 to TRBJ2-5, with 10 bases matching TRBD2. Germline lookup yields CDR1 MDHEN and CDR2 SYDVKM. CDR3 length: 15 amino acids. Trimming removed 3 bases from V and 1 base from J; junction bases left unmatched: 2.

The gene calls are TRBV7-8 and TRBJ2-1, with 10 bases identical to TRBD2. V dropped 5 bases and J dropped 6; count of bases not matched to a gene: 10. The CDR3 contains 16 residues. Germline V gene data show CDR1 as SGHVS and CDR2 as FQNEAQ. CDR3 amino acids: CASSRLPGLAINEQFF. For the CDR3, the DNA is TGTGCCAGCAGCAGACTACCGGGACTAGCGATCAATGAGCAGTTCTTC.

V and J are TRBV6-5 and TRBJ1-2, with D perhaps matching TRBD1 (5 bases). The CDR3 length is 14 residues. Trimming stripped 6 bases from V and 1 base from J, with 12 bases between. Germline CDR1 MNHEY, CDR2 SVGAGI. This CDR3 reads CASSLGGVNYGYTF. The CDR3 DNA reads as TGTGCCAGCAGCCTGGGAGGGGTTAACTATGGCTACACCTTC.

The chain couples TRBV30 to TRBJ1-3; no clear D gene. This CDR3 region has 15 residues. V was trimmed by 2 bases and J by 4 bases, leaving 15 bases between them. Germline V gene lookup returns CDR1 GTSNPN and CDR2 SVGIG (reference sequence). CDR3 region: CAWSYFPGSGNTIYF. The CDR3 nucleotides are TGTGCCTGGAGTTACTTCCCGGGTAGCGGAAACACCATATATTTT.

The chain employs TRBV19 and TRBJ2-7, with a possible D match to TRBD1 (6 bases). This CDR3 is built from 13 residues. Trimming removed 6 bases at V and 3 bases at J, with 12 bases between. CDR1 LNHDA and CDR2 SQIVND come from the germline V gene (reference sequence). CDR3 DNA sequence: TGTGCCAGTAGCACAGGACAGATCTACGAGCAGTACTTC. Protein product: CASSTGQIYEQYF.

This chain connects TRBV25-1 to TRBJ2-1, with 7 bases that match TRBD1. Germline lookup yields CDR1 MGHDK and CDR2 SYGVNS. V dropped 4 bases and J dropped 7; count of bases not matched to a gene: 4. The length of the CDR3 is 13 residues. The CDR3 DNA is TGTGCCAGCAGTGTAGGCAGGGGGAATGAGCAGTTCTTC. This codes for CASSVGRGNEQFF.

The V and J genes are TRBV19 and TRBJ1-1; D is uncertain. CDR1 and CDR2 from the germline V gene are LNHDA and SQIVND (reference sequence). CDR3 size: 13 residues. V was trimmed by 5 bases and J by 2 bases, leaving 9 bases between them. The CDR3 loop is CASSWAINTEAFF. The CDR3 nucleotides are TGTGCCAGTAGTTGGGCCATTAACACTGAAGCTTTCTTT.

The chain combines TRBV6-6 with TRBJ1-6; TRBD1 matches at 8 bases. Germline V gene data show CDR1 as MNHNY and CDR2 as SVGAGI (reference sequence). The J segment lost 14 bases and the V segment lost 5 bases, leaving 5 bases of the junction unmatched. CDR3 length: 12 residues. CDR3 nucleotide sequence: TGTGCCAGCAGTGACAGGGGTTTAACCCTCCACTTT. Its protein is CASSDRGLTLHF.

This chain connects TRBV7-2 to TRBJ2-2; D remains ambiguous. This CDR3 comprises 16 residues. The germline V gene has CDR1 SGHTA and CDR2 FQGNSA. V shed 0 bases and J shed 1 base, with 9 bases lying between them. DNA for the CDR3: TGTGCCAGCAGCTTAGCGGTGAGCTGGAACACCGGGGAGCTGTTTTTT. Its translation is CASSLAVSWNTGELFF.

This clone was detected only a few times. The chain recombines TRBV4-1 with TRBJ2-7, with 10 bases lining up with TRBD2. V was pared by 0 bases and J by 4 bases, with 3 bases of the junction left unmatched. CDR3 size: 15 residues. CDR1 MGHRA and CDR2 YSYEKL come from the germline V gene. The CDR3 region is CASSQDPTSGYEQYF. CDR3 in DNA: TGCGCCAGCAGCCAAGATCCGACTAGCGGGTACGAGCAGTACTTC.

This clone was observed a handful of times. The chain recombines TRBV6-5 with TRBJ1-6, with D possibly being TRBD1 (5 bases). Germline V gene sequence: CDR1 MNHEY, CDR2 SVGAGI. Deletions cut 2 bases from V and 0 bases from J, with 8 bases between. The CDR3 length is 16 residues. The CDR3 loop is CASSYDRASYNSPLHF. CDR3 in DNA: TGTGCCAGCAGTTACGACAGAGCCTCCTATAATTCACCCCTCCACTTT.